This T cell receptor beta chain was obtained from a study of blood T cell repertoires in COVID-19. Looking at the study overall: The analysed material was cDNA or gDNA that came from T cells, B-cell-depleted T cells, or PBMCs.

A few counts support this clone. This specimen includes other DNA sequences encoding the same CDR3. Germline lookup yields CDR1 SQVTM and CDR2 ANQGSEA. This CDR3 region has 13 residues. V was cut by 2 bases and J by 0 bases, with 8 bases left in between. Clones were read by immunoSEQ multiplex PCR, and TCRdb kept only the in-frame ones, dropping some. The sample holds a few hundred thousand clones, around 85% seen once. The sequenced sample consisted of peripheral blood. The V gene is TRBV29-1, the J gene TRBJ2-7; D might be TRBD2 (5 bases). The clonotype comes from a woman aged 18-35 years with acute or convalescent COVID-19. CDR3 in amino acids: CSVELGSSYEQYF. The CDR3 coding sequence is TGCAGCGTTGAACTGGGGAGCTCCTACGAGCAGTACTTC.